This T cell receptor beta chain appears in the sequencing data of a study of brain T cells in children with intractable seizures. Germline loops: CDR1 MNHEY, CDR2 SVGAGI. The CDR3 is 14 residues long. J was trimmed by 7 bases and V by 6 bases; bases with no gene match: 4. The table came from immunoSEQ multiplex PCR; TCRdb's copy has only in-frame clones and leaves some out. This repertoire shows roughly 120,000 clones, 90% to 95% found once; its top ten account for 3.5% to 4%. The sequencing used peripheral blood, collected at surgery. This chain links TRBV6-5 with TRBJ1-6; 9 nucleotides align to TRBD1. This sequence was found in a boy younger than two with hemimegalencephaly and intractable seizures. CDR3 in amino acids: CASSWDRVNSPLHF. The CDR3 DNA reads as TGTGCCAGCAGCTGGGACAGGGTAAATTCACCCCTCCACTTT.